Presented here are 12 T cell receptor beta chains from one specimen sequenced in a study of cytomegalovirus exposure and HLA in healthy donors. PCR employed 60 Vbeta and 13 Jbeta primers. Repertoires were generated with immunoSEQ multiplex PCR, while TCRdb's copy carries only in-frame clones and drops some. The repertoire holds over 150,000 clones, with approximately 84% as singletons. Sequenced: PBMCs. The receptors were gathered from a man in his late teens or twenties in good health and CMV-seronegative.

The rearrangement uses TRBV5-1 and TRBJ2-5; D may be TRBD2 (5 bases). CDR3 length: 15 amino acids. In germline, CDR1 is SGHRS, CDR2 YFSETQ. Trimming removed 0 bases at V and 3 bases at J, with 12 bases between. CDR3 residues: CASSLGRGDEETQYF. The CDR3 nucleotides read TGCGCCAGCAGCTTGGGCCGGGGTGATGAAGAGACCCAGTACTTC.

This sequence joins TRBV10-3 and TRBJ1-4; no definite D call. Trimming cost V 4 bases and J 0 bases, with 9 bases left between them. CDR3 size: 15 residues. From germline, CDR1 is ENHRY and CDR2 SYGVKD. The CDR3 DNA is TGTGCCATCAGTGGAGACATCGCAACTAATGAAAAACTGTTTTTT. This encodes CAISGDIATNEKLFF.

The chain is built from TRBV15 and TRBJ2-3; tentative D call: TRBD2 (6 bases). Germline loops: CDR1 LNHNV, CDR2 YYDKDF (reference sequence). Trimming removed 1 base from V and 7 bases from J, with 12 bases in between. The CDR3 sequence is 14 residues long. In nucleotides, the CDR3 is TGTGCCACCAGCAGAGTTGGCGGGAATTATACGCAGTATTTT. Translated: CATSRVGGNYTQYF.

The chain carries TRBV6-1 and TRBJ1-1, with D uncertain. The CDR3 consists of 11 residues. Trimming pared 8 bases from V and 6 bases from J, leaving 10 bases between. CDR1 and CDR2 (germline): MNHNS, SASEGT. CDR3: CASGLRAEAFF. The CDR3 DNA reads TGTGCCAGCGGGTTGAGGGCTGAAGCTTTCTTT.

This clone was picked up a small number of times. The genes are TRBV28 and TRBJ1-2; TRBD1 aligns across 7 bases. The CDR3 is 17 residues long. The trim removed 5 bases at V and 0 bases at J, leaving 12 bases unmatched. Germline V gene lookup returns CDR1 MDHEN and CDR2 SYDVKM. The CDR3 DNA reads TGTGCCAGCAGTCCGCAACAGGGGATTTTTACTAACTATGGCTACACCTTC. The encoded protein is CASSPQQGIFTNYGYTF.

V gene TRBV12-5 combines with J gene TRBJ2-7; TRBD1 aligns across 8 bases. The CDR3 consists of 15 residues. Germline V CDR1 and CDR2: LGHNT, FRNRAP. J gave up 4 bases and V 1 base, and 6 bases lay outside the gene matches. The CDR3 loop reads CASGLGGTGFYEQYF. As DNA, the CDR3 is TGTGCTAGTGGTTTGGGCGGGACAGGTTTTTACGAGCAGTACTTC. Variable domain in full (rest from reference TRBV12-5 and TRBJ2-7): DARVTQTPRHKVTEMGQEVTMRCQPILGHNTVFWYRQTMMQGLELLAYFRNRAPLDDSGMPKDRFSAEMPDATLATLKIQPSEPRDSAVYFCASGLGGTGFYEQYFGPGTRLTVT.

The chain employs TRBV11-3 and TRBJ2-1, with TRBD1 matching over 9 bases. The V and J ends lost 0 bases and 4 bases, in that order; junction bases with no gene match: 4. This CDR3 has 16 residues. Per germline, CDR1 SGHNT and CDR2 YENEEA. CDR3 coding DNA: TGTGCCAGCAGCTTAGAGACAGGGGGTCTATACAATGAGCAGTTCTTC. Translating it yields CASSLETGGLYNEQFF.

Worth noting for this clone: Other DNA sequences in the sample encode the same CDR3. This chain uses TRBV7-3 with TRBJ2-7; 7 nucleotides align to TRBD1. The CDR3 spans 14 residues. The germline gives CDR1 SGHTA, CDR2 FQGTGA. The V segment lost 5 bases and the J segment 2 bases; nucleotides outside the gene matches: 6. CDR3 nucleotides: TGTGCCAGCAGCCTAGCAGGGGGTCCCTACGAGCAGTACTTC. This gives the protein CASSLAGGPYEQYF. Drawing the rest from reference TRBV7-3 and TRBJ2-7, the complete variable domain is GAGVSQTPSNKVTEKGKYVELRCDPISGHTALYWYRQSLGQGPEFLIYFQGTGAADDSGLPNDRFFAVRPEGSVSTLKIQRTERGDSAVYLCASSLAGGPYEQYFGPGTRLTVT.

The CDR3 sequence: CASMDRGDEQYF. The CDR3, as DNA: TGTGCCAGCATGGACAGAGGCGACGAGCAGTACTTC. The chain recombines TRBV5-4 with TRBJ2-7; D perhaps matches TRBD1 (6 bases). Germline loops: CDR1 SGHNT, CDR2 YYREEE (reference sequence). V lost 6 bases to trimming and J lost 5 bases, with 12 bases between them. CDR3 size: 12 residues.

Comments on this clone: One end of the junction fails to match germline, which may point to a read error. J is TRBJ1-1 and V is TRBV5-1, with a tentative D call TRBD1 (5 bases). The germline V gene encodes CDR1 SGHRS and CDR2 YFSETQ. The CDR3 is 13 residues long. CDR3 region: CASSWGAGTGAFF. The DNA of the CDR3 is TGCGCCAGCAGCTGGGGCGCTGGCACTGGAGCTTTCTTT.

The chain's CDR3 is CASSSLAGHAYEQYF. The CDR3 nucleotides are TGTGCCAGCAGCTCCTTAGCGGGGCACGCGTACGAGCAGTACTTC. V and J are TRBV7-6 and TRBJ2-7; 8 bases align to TRBD2. There are 15 residues in the CDR3. J gave up 4 bases and V 4 bases, and 9 bases lay outside the gene matches. The germline CDR1 and CDR2 sequences are SGHVS and FNYEAQ.

The chain couples TRBV27 to TRBJ1-5; 8 bases are shared with TRBD1. The CDR3 loop spans 16 amino acids. Germline V lookup: CDR1 MNHEY, CDR2 SMNVEV (reference sequence). The J segment lost 0 bases and the V segment lost 6 bases, leaving 7 bases of the junction unmatched. The CDR3 sequence is CASSQGTGYSNQPQHF. CDR3 nucleotide sequence: TGTGCCAGCAGCCAAGGGACAGGCTATAGCAATCAGCCCCAGCATTTT.